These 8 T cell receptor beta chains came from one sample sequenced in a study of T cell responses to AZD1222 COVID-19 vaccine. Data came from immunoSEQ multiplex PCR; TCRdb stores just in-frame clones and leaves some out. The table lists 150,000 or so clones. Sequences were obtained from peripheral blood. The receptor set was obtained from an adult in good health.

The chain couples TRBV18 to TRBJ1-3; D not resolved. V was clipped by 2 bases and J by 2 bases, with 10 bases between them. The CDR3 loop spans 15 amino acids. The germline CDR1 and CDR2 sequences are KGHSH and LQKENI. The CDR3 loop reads CASSPERKAGNTIYF. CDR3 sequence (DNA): TGTGCCAGCTCACCAGAAAGAAAAGCTGGAAACACCATATATTTT.

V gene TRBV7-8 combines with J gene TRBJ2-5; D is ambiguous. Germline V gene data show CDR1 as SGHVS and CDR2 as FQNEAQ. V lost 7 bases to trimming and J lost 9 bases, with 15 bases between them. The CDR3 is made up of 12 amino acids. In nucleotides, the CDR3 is TGTGCCAGCACCCCAGCCGAGGACCCCCAGTACTTC. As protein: CASTPAEDPQYF.

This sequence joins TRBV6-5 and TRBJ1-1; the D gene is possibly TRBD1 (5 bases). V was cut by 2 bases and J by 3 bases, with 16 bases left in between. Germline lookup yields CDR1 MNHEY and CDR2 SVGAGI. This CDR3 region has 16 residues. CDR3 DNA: TGTGCCAGCAGTTACCTCCAGGGTGTGTATCACACTGAAGCTTTCTTT. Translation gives CASSYLQGVYHTEAFF.

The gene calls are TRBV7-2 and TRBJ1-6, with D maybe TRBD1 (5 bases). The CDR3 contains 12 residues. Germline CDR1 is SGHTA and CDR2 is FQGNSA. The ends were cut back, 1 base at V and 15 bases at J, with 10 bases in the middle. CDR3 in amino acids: CASSLVGRDLHF. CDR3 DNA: TGTGCCAGCAGCTTAGTGGGCAGGGACCTCCACTTT.

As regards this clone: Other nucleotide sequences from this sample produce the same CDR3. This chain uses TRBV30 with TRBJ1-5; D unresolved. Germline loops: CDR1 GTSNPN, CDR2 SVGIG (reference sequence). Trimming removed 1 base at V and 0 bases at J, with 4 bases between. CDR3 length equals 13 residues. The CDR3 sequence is CAWSGDSNQPQHF. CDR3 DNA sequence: TGTGCCTGGAGTGGAGATAGCAATCAGCCCCAGCATTTT. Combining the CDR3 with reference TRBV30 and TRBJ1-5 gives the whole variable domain SQTIHQWPATLVQPVGSPLSLECTVEGTSNPNLYWYRQAAGRGLQLLFYSVGIGQISSEVPQNLSASRPQDRQFILSSKKLLLSDSGFYLCAWSGDSNQPQHFGDGTRLSIL.

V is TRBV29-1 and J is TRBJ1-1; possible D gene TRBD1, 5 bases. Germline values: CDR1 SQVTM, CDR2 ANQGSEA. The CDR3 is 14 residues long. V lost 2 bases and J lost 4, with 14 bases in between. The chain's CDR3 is CSVERGSGGTEAFF. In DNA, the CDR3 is TGCAGCGTTGAACGGGGCTCTGGGGGCACTGAAGCTTTCTTT.

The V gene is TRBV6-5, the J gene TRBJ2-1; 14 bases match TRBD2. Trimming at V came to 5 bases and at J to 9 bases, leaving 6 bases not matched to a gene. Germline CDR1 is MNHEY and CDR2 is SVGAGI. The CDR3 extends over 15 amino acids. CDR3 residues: CASSLRLAGGPEQFF. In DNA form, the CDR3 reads TGTGCCAGCAGTCTCCGACTAGCGGGGGGGCCTGAGCAGTTCTTC.

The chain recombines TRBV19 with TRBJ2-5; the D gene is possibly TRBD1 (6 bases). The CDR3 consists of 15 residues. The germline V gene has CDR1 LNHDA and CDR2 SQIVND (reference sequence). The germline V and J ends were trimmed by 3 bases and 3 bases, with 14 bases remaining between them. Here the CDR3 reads CASSIISGVEETQYF. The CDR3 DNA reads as TGTGCCAGTAGTATTATCTCAGGGGTTGAAGAGACCCAGTACTTC.